Detailed here is one T cell receptor (beta chain). Its antigen remains unidentified. This record belongs to a study of cytomegalovirus exposure and HLA in healthy donors. Study in general: Genetic ancestry analysis placed around four fifths of the roughly 400 donors that were genotyped in the Caucasian-associated cluster. Study observations and caveats: Excluded: some indistinguishable V segments such as TRBV6-2 and TRBV6-3. Some highly shared sequence variants likely arose as a pipeline artifact. What TCR beta sequences reportedly achieved was accurate prediction of HLA-A and HLA-B alleles in most subjects.

Trimming took 4 bases from V and 3 from J, leaving 10 bases between them. CDR3 length: 13 residues. From germline, CDR1 is MGHDK and CDR2 SYGVNS. This PCR relied on a set of 60 Vbeta primers and 13 Jbeta primers. Only in-frame clones appear in the TCRdb table, and some are missing; sequencing was by immunoSEQ multiplex PCR. Of roughly 100,000 clones listed, 79% were seen once; the top ten hold roughly 4%. Material: PBMCs. This clonotype was sampled from a man aged 45-65 years in good health and CMV-seropositive. The chain links TRBV25-1 to TRBJ2-7; a weak D match, TRBD2 (5 bases). The CDR3 loop reads CASSVSGDYEQYF. The CDR3 region has the DNA TGTGCCAGCAGTGTTTCCGGGGACTACGAGCAGTACTTC.